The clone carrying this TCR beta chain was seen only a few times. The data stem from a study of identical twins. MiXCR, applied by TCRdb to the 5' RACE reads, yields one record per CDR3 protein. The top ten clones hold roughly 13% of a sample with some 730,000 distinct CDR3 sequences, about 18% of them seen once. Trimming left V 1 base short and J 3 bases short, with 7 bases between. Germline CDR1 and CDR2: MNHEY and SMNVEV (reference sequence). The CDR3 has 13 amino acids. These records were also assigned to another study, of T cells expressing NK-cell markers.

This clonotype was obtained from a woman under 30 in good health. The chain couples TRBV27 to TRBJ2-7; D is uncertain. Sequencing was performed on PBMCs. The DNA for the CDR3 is TGTGCCAGCAGTTTATACTTCATCTACGAGCAGTACTTC. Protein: CASSLYFIYEQYF.